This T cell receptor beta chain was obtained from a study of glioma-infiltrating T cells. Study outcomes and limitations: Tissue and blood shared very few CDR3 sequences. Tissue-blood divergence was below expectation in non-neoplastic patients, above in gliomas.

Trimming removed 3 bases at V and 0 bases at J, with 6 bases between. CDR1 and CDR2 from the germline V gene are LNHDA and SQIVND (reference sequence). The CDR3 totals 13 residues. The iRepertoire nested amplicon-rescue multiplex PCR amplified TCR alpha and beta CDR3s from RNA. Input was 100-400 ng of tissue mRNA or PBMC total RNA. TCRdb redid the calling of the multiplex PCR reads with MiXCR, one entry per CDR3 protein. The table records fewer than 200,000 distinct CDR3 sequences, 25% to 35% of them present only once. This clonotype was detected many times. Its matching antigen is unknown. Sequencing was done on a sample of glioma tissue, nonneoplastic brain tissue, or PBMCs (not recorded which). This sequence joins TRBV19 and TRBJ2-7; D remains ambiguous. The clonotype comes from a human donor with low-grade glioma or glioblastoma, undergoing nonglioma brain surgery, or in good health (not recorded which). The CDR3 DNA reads TGTGCCAGTAGTATGCGCCACTCCTACGAGCAGTACTTC. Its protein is CASSMRHSYEQYF.